The present TCR beta chain was sequenced within a study of blood T cell repertoires in COVID-19. Libraries were prepared by immunoSEQ multiplex PCR; TCRdb keeps only in-frame clonotypes and omits some of them. The repertoire has 130,000 or so clones, almost 90% of them found once; the top ten carry more than 1.5%. Trimming took 6 bases from V and 2 from J, leaving 21 bases between them. Germline assignment: CDR1 SGHTA and CDR2 FQGTGA. The CDR3 length is 17 residues. This chain connects TRBV7-3 to TRBJ2-3; D may be TRBD2 (6 bases). This clonotype was obtained from a woman aged 55-69 years with acute or convalescent COVID-19. Specimen: peripheral blood. The chain's CDR3 is CASRSHPGGAPTDTQYF. The CDR3 bases are TGTGCCAGCAGGTCCCACCCGGGCGGGGCACCCACAGATACGCAGTATTTT.